The rows below give T cell receptor beta chains drawn from one sample of a study of T-cell memory formation after mild COVID-19. TCRdb reprocessed the 5' RACE reads with MiXCR, giving one entry per CDR3 protein. The table records about 50,000 distinct CDR3 sequences, less than 15% of them present only once. Sequencing used PBMCs or a T cell subset sorted from them (not recorded which). The receptors shown here come from a man in his late teens or twenties who had mild COVID-19 (a few samples of this study predate the infection). Cell type and time point are not known. Each CDR3 is given with its conserved first and last residue. Fields, in order: V gene, J gene, clone size, D gene, CDR3 protein, CDR3 DNA. A D gene is named only where the DNA matches it firmly. Clone size, where shown, is once, few, many, or a class for clones that have expanded.

>TRBV4-3|TRBJ2-2|NA|NA
CASSQEGPGATNTGELFF
TGCGCCAGCAGCCAAGAGGGCCCCGGGGCAACCAACACCGGGGAGCTGTTTTTT
>TRBV27|TRBJ2-3|NA|TRBD2
CASSFAGTTNTDTQYF
TGTGCCAGCAGTTTTGCCGGGACTACGAACACAGATACGCAGTATTTT
>TRBV6-6|TRBJ1-2|NA|NA
CASTTGGARNYGYTF
TGTGCCAGCACCACGGGGGGTGCGAGGAACTATGGCTACACCTTC
>TRBV5-1|TRBJ1-2|many|NA
CASSYGGNYGYTF
TGCGCCAGCAGCTACGGAGGGAACTATGGCTACACCTTC
>TRBV12-3/TRBV12-4|TRBJ2-3|many|NA
CASSLSPVSTDTQYF
TGTGCCAGCAGTTTAAGTCCCGTGAGCACAGATACGCAGTATTTT
>TRBV7-9|TRBJ2-1|NA|NA
CASSFLGEQFF
TGTGCCAGCAGCTTTTTAGGTGAGCAGTTCTTC
>TRBV5-1|TRBJ2-3|many|NA
CASSFGDTQYF
TGCGCCAGCAGCTTCGGAGATACGCAGTATTTT
>TRBV27|TRBJ1-2|many|NA
CASSFPLQGNGYTF
TGTGCCAGCAGTTTCCCTCTTCAGGGGAATGGCTACACCTTC
>TRBV6-5|TRBJ1-1|few|NA
CASSSNRRNTEAFF
TGTGCCAGCAGTTCCAACCGTAGGAACACTGAAGCTTTCTTT
>TRBV11-2|TRBJ2-1|many|NA
CASSPENSFGNEQFF
TGTGCCAGCAGCCCTGAGAACTCCTTTGGGAATGAGCAGTTCTTC
>TRBV20-1|TRBJ2-5|few|TRBD2
CSGLAGVRETQYF
TGCAGCGGACTAGCGGGGGTACGTGAGACCCAGTACTTC
>TRBV30|TRBJ1-1|NA|TRBD1
CAWVTGGFTEAFF
TGTGCCTGGGTGACAGGGGGCTTCACTGAAGCTTTCTTT
>TRBV6-5|TRBJ2-5|few|NA
CASSYGAGQETQYF
TGTGCCAGCAGTTACGGCGCGGGCCAAGAGACCCAGTACTTC
>TRBV6-2/TRBV6-3|TRBJ1-5|NA|NA
CASSYLWGLGQPQHF
TGTGCCAGCAGTTACCTCTGGGGGCTCGGTCAGCCCCAGCATTTT
>TRBV29-1|TRBJ2-5|NA|TRBD2
CSVGGGGETQYF
TGCAGCGTTGGGGGGGGAGGAGAGACCCAGTACTTC
>TRBV2|TRBJ1-5|NA|NA
CASSPQGKQPQHF
TGTGCCAGCAGCCCTCAGGGAAAGCAGCCCCAGCATTTT
>TRBV29-1|TRBJ2-7|many|NA
CSVVGSGVEQYF
TGCAGCGTTGTAGGTTCGGGCGTCGAGCAGTACTTC
>TRBV9|TRBJ2-2|few|TRBD2
CASGEAGSYTGELFF
TGTGCCAGCGGGGAAGCGGGGAGCTACACCGGGGAGCTGTTTTTT
>TRBV27|TRBJ1-2|few|TRBD1
CASRRRTGMADYGYTF
TGTGCCAGCAGAAGAAGGACAGGGATGGCTGACTATGGCTACACCTTC
>TRBV7-9|TRBJ1-1|many|NA
CASSSNTYTEAFF
TGTGCCAGCAGCTCAAACACCTACACTGAAGCTTTCTTT
>TRBV11-2|TRBJ2-3|NA|NA
CASSLAPRGTSTDTQYF
TGTGCCAGCAGCTTAGCCCCCCGGGGGACCAGCACAGATACGCAGTATTTT
>TRBV2|TRBJ2-5|few|NA
CASTPRTELQETQYF
TGTGCCAGCACCCCTAGGACCGAGCTACAAGAGACCCAGTACTTC
>TRBV7-9|TRBJ1-5|few|NA
CASSLGGTLSNQPQHF
TGTGCCAGCAGCTTAGGGGGTACCCTTAGCAATCAGCCCCAGCATTTT
>TRBV12-3/TRBV12-4|TRBJ1-5|NA|NA
CASRDTHTQPQHF
TGTGCCAGCAGGGATACTCATACCCAGCCCCAGCATTTT
>TRBV6-2/TRBV6-3|TRBJ1-5|NA|TRBD1
CASSPTGDEQPQHF
TGTGCCAGCAGCCCGACAGGGGATGAGCAGCCCCAGCATTTT
>TRBV7-2|TRBJ2-7|few|NA
CASSSAPDGRQYF
TGTGCCAGCAGCTCGGCCCCAGACGGGAGGCAGTACTTC
>TRBV4-1|TRBJ2-4|few|TRBD1
CASSHRGTVKNIQYF
TGCGCCAGCAGCCACCGTGGGACAGTAAAAAACATTCAGTACTTC
>TRBV12-3/TRBV12-4|TRBJ2-6|many|NA
CASSLGAGANVLTF
TGTGCCAGCAGCCTAGGTGCTGGGGCCAACGTCCTGACTTTC
>TRBV4-1|TRBJ2-1|many|TRBD2
CASSQDGTSGGEEQFF
TGCGCCAGCAGCCAAGATGGAACTAGCGGGGGGGAGGAGCAGTTCTTC
>TRBV7-2|TRBJ2-5|NA|NA
CASSSNPGAETQYF
TGTGCCAGCAGCTCAAACCCCGGGGCAGAGACCCAGTACTTC
>TRBV7-7|TRBJ2-2|few|NA
CASSFNPGPSTGELFF
TGTGCTAGCAGCTTTAATCCGGGCCCGAGCACCGGGGAGCTGTTTTTT
>TRBV7-3|TRBJ2-5|few|TRBD1
CASSPRGTQETQYF
TGTGCCAGCAGCCCCAGGGGGACCCAAGAGACCCAGTACTTC
>TRBV27|TRBJ2-3|NA|TRBD1
CASSLVGRQGHVNTQYF
TGTGCCAGCAGTTTGGTGGGGAGACAGGGGCACGTCAATACGCAGTATTTT
>TRBV29-1|TRBJ2-5|many|NA
CSVEGGVETQYF
TGCAGCGTTGAAGGGGGGGTGGAGACCCAGTACTTC
>TRBV5-5|TRBJ1-6|NA|TRBD1
CASSLRRQGESSPLHF
TGTGCCAGCAGCTTAAGAAGACAGGGGGAGAGTTCACCCCTCCACTTT
>TRBV11-2|TRBJ1-1|NA|NA
CASSRPEGIGWTEAFF
TGTGCCAGCAGCCGCCCCGAGGGCATTGGTTGGACTGAAGCTTTCTTT
>TRBV10-2|TRBJ2-6|few|NA
CASSEGQGSGANVLTF
TGCGCCAGCAGTGAGGGCCAGGGTTCAGGGGCCAACGTCCTGACTTTC
>TRBV5-5|TRBJ2-4|medium-sized|NA
CASSLLTAELIVQYF
TGTGCCAGCAGCTTGCTCACAGCCGAGCTTATAGTTCAGTACTTC
>TRBV7-8|TRBJ2-3|few|TRBD2
CASSPRRLSGVRTDTQYF
TGTGCCAGCAGCCCCCGCCGCCTCAGCGGGGTCCGCACAGATACGCAGTATTTT
>TRBV4-1|TRBJ1-1|large|NA
CASSPREVAEAFF
TGCGCCAGCAGCCCTAGGGAGGTGGCTGAAGCTTTCTTT
>TRBV6-5|TRBJ1-2|few|NA
CASSYRGYGYTF
TGTGCCAGCAGTTACAGGGGCTATGGCTACACCTTC
>TRBV6-2/TRBV6-3|TRBJ2-7|few|TRBD2
CASSYETSTYEQYF
TGTGCCAGCAGTTACGAGACTAGCACCTACGAGCAGTACTTC
>TRBV4-2|TRBJ1-6|NA|NA
CASSQEYLSVSPLHF
TGTGCCAGCAGCCAAGAATATCTTAGTGTGTCACCCCTCCACTTT
>TRBV6-5|TRBJ2-2|NA|NA
CASRKKAGPTGELFF
TGTGCCAGCCGGAAGAAGGCAGGACCCACCGGGGAGCTGTTTTTT
>TRBV4-2|TRBJ2-3|NA|TRBD1
CASSQVGTGDGTDTQYF
TGTGCCAGCAGCCAAGTAGGGACAGGGGACGGCACAGATACGCAGTATTTT
>TRBV7-3|TRBJ1-6|NA|NA
CASSLVGGEGTPLHF
TGTGCCAGCAGCTTAGTCGGGGGAGAAGGGACACCCCTCCACTTT
>TRBV7-2|TRBJ2-7|few|TRBD1
CASSLLGQAYEQYF
TGTGCCAGCAGCTTACTAGGACAGGCCTACGAGCAGTACTTC
>TRBV28|TRBJ2-3|many|NA
CASSPPALDTQYF
TGTGCCAGCAGCCCCCCAGCCCTCGATACGCAGTATTTT
>TRBV14|TRBJ1-4|few|NA
CASSQDRRPPLNEKLFF
TGTGCCAGCAGCCAAGATCGCAGACCCCCTCTTAATGAAAAACTGTTTTTT
>TRBV5-6|TRBJ1-5|once|NA
CASSLTDGSNQPQHF
TGTGCCAGCAGCTTAACCGACGGGAGCAATCAGCCCCAGCATTTT
>TRBV7-2|TRBJ2-3|many|NA
CASSWGPGEDTQYF
TGTGCCAGCAGCTGGGGGCCAGGTGAAGATACGCAGTATTTT
>TRBV5-6|TRBJ2-5|NA|TRBD2
CASSPRTSVETQYF
TGTGCCAGCAGTCCCCGGACTAGCGTCGAGACCCAGTACTTC
>TRBV25-1|TRBJ1-4|few|NA
CASSESPAGIGEKLFF
TGTGCCAGCAGTGAATCCCCGGCAGGGATCGGAGAAAAACTGTTTTTT
>TRBV19|TRBJ2-6|NA|NA
CASRPISGANVLTF
TGTGCCAGTAGACCAATCTCTGGGGCCAACGTCCTGACTTTC